These T cell receptor beta chains were read from a single sample in a study of T cells in localized non-small cell lung cancer. Sequencing used immunoSEQ multiplex PCR; TCRdb keeps in-frame clones, though not all of them. In the table there are about 26,000 clones, about 91% of which are singletons. The sample consisted of peripheral blood, taken before any cancer treatment. These receptors were collected from a female donor over 55 with stage II squamous cell lung carcinoma. Both conserved end residues are part of each CDR3. Fields, in order: V gene, J gene, D gene, clone size, CDR3 protein, CDR3 DNA. D genes are given only for firm matches. Clone size is given for some rows only: seen once, a few or many times, or a class if the clone is expanded.

TRBV29-1	TRBJ1-2	NA	NA	CSGHRDLNYGYTF	TGCAGCGGCCACAGGGACCTTAACTATGGCTACACCTTC
TRBV5-1	TRBJ2-5	TRBD2	NA	CASSLAGTSGETQYF	TGCGCCAGCAGCTTGGCGGGGACTAGCGGGGAGACCCAGTACTTC
TRBV6-6	TRBJ2-2	NA	NA	CASSGKTGELFF	TGTGCCAGCTCCGGAAAAACCGGGGAGCTGTTTTTT
TRBV5-4	TRBJ2-3	TRBD1	medium-sized	CASSSRDRGADTQYF	TGTGCCAGCAGCTCTAGGGACAGGGGGGCAGATACGCAGTATTTT
TRBV28	TRBJ2-1	NA	NA	CASSGGTVYNEQFF	TGTGCCAGCAGCGGGGGGACAGTATACAATGAGCAGTTCTTC
TRBV7-2	TRBJ1-5	NA	once	CASTRQVGQPQHF	TGTGCCAGCACTCGGCAGGTCGGGCAGCCCCAGCATTTT
TRBV7-9	TRBJ2-3	NA	NA	CASSLGLGSHTDTQYF	TGTGCCAGCAGCTTAGGATTAGGGTCCCACACAGATACGCAGTATTTT
TRBV7-2	TRBJ2-2	TRBD2	NA	CASSPGLADLGELFF	TGTGCCAGCAGCCCCGGGCTAGCGGATCTTGGGGAGCTGTTTTTT
TRBV25-1	TRBJ1-2	NA	NA	CASSSLAYGYTF	TGTGCCAGCAGTTCGCTCGCCTATGGCTACACCTTC
TRBV30	TRBJ1-5	NA	NA	CAWSGQGLNQPQHF	TGTGCCTGGAGTGGGCAGGGACTAAATCAGCCCCAGCATTTT
TRBV11-2	TRBJ1-1	NA	NA	CASSLNVIEAFF	TGTGCCAGCAGCTTGAACGTCATTGAAGCTTTCTTT
TRBV6-1	TRBJ1-2	NA	NA	CASSVADTNYGYTF	TGTGCCAGCAGTGTTGCGGACACAAACTATGGCTACACCTTC
TRBV28	TRBJ1-3	NA	NA	CASSLGGFLSGNTIYF	TGTGCCAGCAGTTTGGGGGGGTTCCTCTCTGGAAACACCATATATTTT
TRBV11-3	TRBJ1-1	TRBD1	NA	CASSRDSNTEAFF	TGTGCCAGCAGCCGGGACAGTAACACTGAAGCTTTCTTT
TRBV5-4	TRBJ2-3	NA	once	CASSLTPARDTQYF	TGTGCCAGCAGCTTGACCCCGGCTCGGGATACGCAGTATTTT
TRBV5-1	TRBJ2-7	NA	NA	CASSRGTQSLGDYEQYF	TGCGCCAGCAGCCGCGGGACTCAAAGCCTAGGGGACTACGAGCAGTACTTC
TRBV7-6	TRBJ2-5	NA	once	CASSIPRGQETQYF	TGTGCCAGCAGCATACCAAGAGGCCAAGAGACCCAGTACTTC
TRBV6-5	TRBJ1-4	NA	NA	CASLNANEKLFF	TGTGCCAGCCTGAATGCTAATGAAAAACTGTTTTTT
TRBV5-1	TRBJ2-2	TRBD2	NA	CASSGLAGTGELFF	TGCGCCAGCAGCGGACTAGCGGGTACCGGGGAGCTGTTTTTT
TRBV5-4	TRBJ2-3	NA	once	CASSLAGSLTDTQYF	TGTGCCAGCAGCTTGGCCGGGTCGCTCACAGATACGCAGTATTTT
TRBV27	TRBJ2-7	NA	NA	CASSTGTYTYEQYF	TGTGCCAGCTCTACCGGGACATATACCTACGAGCAGTACTTC